These 5 T cell receptor beta chains share one sample of origin, sequenced in a study of shared clonotypes between healthy human individuals. Some clones are missing from TCRdb's copy, which holds only in-frame ones; the method was immunoSEQ multiplex PCR. There are roughly 1,500,000 clones in the sample; about 98% occur only once, and roughly 0.45% lies in the top ten. Sequencing used naive CD4+ T cells sorted from blood. Subset specified: CD45RA+ positively selected. The receptors come from a young man in good health.

V gene TRBV4-3 combines with J gene TRBJ2-7, with 10 bases lining up with TRBD1. The CDR3 sequence is 16 residues long. Germline V lookup: CDR1 LGHNA, CDR2 YSLEER. V gave up 2 bases and J gave up 4 bases; unmatched junction bases: 8. For the CDR3, the DNA is TGCGCCAGCAGCCAAATATGGACAGGGGGACTTTACGAGCAGTACTTC. Translating it yields CASSQIWTGGLYEQYF.

This clone has a single count. The V and J genes are TRBV6-5 and TRBJ1-2; 7 nucleotides line up with TRBD1. This CDR3 is built from 14 residues. J lost 3 bases, V lost 2 bases, and 3 bases had no gene match. Per germline, CDR1 MNHEY and CDR2 SVGAGI. CDR3 coding DNA: TGTGCCAGCAGTTACATAGACAGGGACTATGGCTACACCTTC. This encodes CASSYIDRDYGYTF.

The rearrangement links TRBV21-1 to TRBJ2-5. TRBV21-1 counts as a pseudogene. The CDR3 has 11 amino acids. CDR3 DNA sequence: TGTGCCAGCAGCAACCCCGAGACCCAGTACTTC. Amino acids: CASSNPETQYF.

The chain has TRBV20-1 and TRBJ2-5; D might be TRBD1 or TRBD2, each matching 5 bases. There are 11 residues in the CDR3. V was trimmed by 5 bases and J by 5 bases, leaving 9 bases between them. Germline CDR1 is DFQATT and CDR2 is SNEGSKA (reference sequence). CDR3 region: CSAGTWETQYF. In nucleotides, the CDR3 is TGCAGTGCTGGGACCTGGGAGACCCAGTACTTC.

The genes are TRBV6-1 and TRBJ2-7; D not resolved. This CDR3 has 19 residues. CDR1 and CDR2 from the germline V gene are MNHNS and SASEGT. Between the trimmed V and J ends, which lost 3 bases and 2 bases, there was a span of 26 bases. This CDR3 reads CASSDAYLRSTRRAYEQYF. DNA for the CDR3: TGTGCCAGCAGTGATGCTTATCTACGTTCCACAAGAAGAGCCTACGAGCAGTACTTC.